The rows below give T cell receptor beta chains drawn from one sample of a study of T cells in Graves' hyperthyroidism and ophthalmopathy. One entry per CDR3 protein results from TCRdb running MiXCR on the multiplex PCR reads. The sample yields hundreds of thousands of distinct CDR3 sequences, 14% seen once. The sequencing sample was made of blood. The receptor set was obtained from a woman aged 45 to 65 with Graves' ophthalmopathy. CDR3s include the opening cysteine and the closing phenylalanine or tryptophan. The D gene is left open where the match is weak. Rows give clone size only sometimes, using once, few, many, or a class for an expanded clone.

TRBJ2-7 | TRBV7-2 | TRBD2 | many | TGTGCCAGCAGCTTAAGTGCGGGAGTAGGGGAGCAGTACTTC | CASSLSAGVGEQYF
TRBJ2-7 | TRBV7-4 | TRBD2 | many | TGTGCCAGCAGCTTTAGCGGGTGCACCTACGAGCAGTACTTC | CASSFSGCTYEQYF
TRBJ2-7 | TRBV6-2/TRBV6-3 | - | - | TGTGCCAGCAACGACCCAGGGTACCCCCTCTCAGCCGAGCAGTACTTC | CASNDPGYPLSAEQYF
TRBJ2-2 | TRBV28 | - | - | TGTGCCAGCACTTCGAGGGAGGCCGGGGAGCTGTTTTTT | CASTSREAGELFF
TRBJ2-4 | TRBV3-1 | TRBD1 | - | TGTGCCAGCAGCCAAGTAACAGGGGGCGGCAAAAACATTCAGTACTTC | CASSQVTGGGKNIQYF
TRBJ2-5 | TRBV20-1 | - | few | TGCAGTGCTAGAGATCCAACAGGGTCGGGGGAGACCCAGTACTTC | CSARDPTGSGETQYF
TRBJ2-5 | TRBV28 | TRBD2 | many | TGTGCCAGCAGGACTGGACTAGCGGGAAGAGAGACCCAGTACTTC | CASRTGLAGRETQYF
TRBJ2-3 | TRBV12-3/TRBV12-4 | - | few | TGTGCCAGCAGTTTTCCGCGCGGAGGGGCGCAGTATTTT | CASSFPRGGAQYF
TRBJ2-7 | TRBV5-8 | TRBD1 | many | TGTGCCAGCAGCGCGGACAGGGTCCTGGTTGGGAAGCAGTACTTC | CASSADRVLVGKQYF
TRBJ1-1 | TRBV7-9 | - | many | TGTGCCAGCAGCCCGACAGGAGGGGCTTTCTTT | CASSPTGGAFF
TRBJ2-1 | TRBV12-3/TRBV12-4 | TRBD2 | many | TGTGCCAGCAGTCGACTAGCGGGAGAACACAATGAGCAGTTCTTC | CASSRLAGEHNEQFF
TRBJ2-1 | TRBV11-2 | TRBD2 | many | TGTGCCAGCAGCTTATCTAGCGGGAGTTTGAATGAGCAGTTCTTC | CASSLSSGSLNEQFF
TRBJ2-7 | TRBV4-3 | TRBD1 | many | TGCGCCAGCAGCCAAGAGGCAGACAGGGGTGGCTCCTACGAGCAGTACTTC | CASSQEADRGGSYEQYF
TRBJ1-1 | TRBV11-1 | - | many | TGTGCCAGCAGAAGGGCCGCCGGTACTGAAGCTTTCTTT | CASRRAAGTEAFF
TRBJ2-1 | TRBV29-1 | - | many | TGCAGCGTTGACAGGGCCAACAATGAGCAGTTCTTC | CSVDRANNEQFF
TRBJ2-7 | TRBV4-2 | TRBD2 | - | TGTGCCAGCAGCCTTACCGGGACTAGGACCTACGAGCAGTACTTC | CASSLTGTRTYEQYF
TRBJ2-2 | TRBV5-1 | - | many | TGCGCCAGCAGCTTAATTCCCGGGGAGCTGTTTTTT | CASSLIPGELFF
TRBJ2-1 | TRBV20-1 | TRBD2 | many | TGCAGTGCTACCATCACGGGAGGAGGGCAGTTCTTC | CSATITGGGQFF
TRBJ1-6 | TRBV12-3/TRBV12-4 | - | - | TGTGCCAGCGCCGGGAGCTCCTATAATTCACCCCTCCACTTT | CASAGSSYNSPLHF
TRBJ2-7 | TRBV7-2 | - | many | TGTGCCAGCAGCTCCGTATCCTACGAGCAGTACTTC | CASSSVSYEQYF
TRBJ2-1 | TRBV7-2 | - | many | TGTGCCAGCAGCTTAAGAGGCGGCCCCCGGTACAATGAGCAGTTCTTC | CASSLRGGPRYNEQFF
TRBJ2-1 | TRBV13 | - | - | TGTGCCAGCAGCTTCAGTGTCGCCGTAGATGAGCAGTTCTTC | CASSFSVAVDEQFF
TRBJ1-2 | TRBV6-2/TRBV6-3 | TRBD1 | many | TGTGCCAGCGGGCAGGGGGCCGTCTTCGACTATGGCTACACCTTC | CASGQGAVFDYGYTF
TRBJ2-7 | TRBV12-3/TRBV12-4 | TRBD2 | many | TGTGCCAGCAACACCGGGACTAGTTACTACGAGCAGTACTTC | CASNTGTSYYEQYF
TRBJ2-1 | TRBV18 | TRBD1 | many | TGTGCCAGCTCACCTCCGACAGGGGGCGGTGAGCAGTTCTTC | CASSPPTGGGEQFF
TRBJ2-2 | TRBV12-3/TRBV12-4 | - | once | TGTGCCCTTCCCATGGGATACACCGGGGAGCTGTTTTTT | CALPMGYTGELFF
TRBJ2-1 | TRBV20-1 | TRBD2 | many | TGCAGTGCTAGTGGGTATAGCGGGAGTCTATACAATGAGCAGTTCTTC | CSASGYSGSLYNEQFF
TRBJ1-1 | TRBV11-2 | - | many | TGTGCCAGCAGCTTATCTGGGGTTCCCACTGAAGCTTTCTTT | CASSLSGVPTEAFF
TRBJ2-4 | TRBV7-9 | - | many | TGTGCCAGCAGCTTAGCGAGCTCAGGAAATAGCCAAGGAAACATTCAGTACTTC | CASSLASSGNSQGNIQYF
TRBJ2-7 | TRBV14 | - | few | TGTGCCAGCAGCCAAGATATCGAAAGGGGACCCTACGAGCAGTACTTC | CASSQDIERGPYEQYF
TRBJ2-3 | TRBV6-2/TRBV6-3 | - | many | TGTGCCAGCAGCACCGGACGGGAGCACACAGATACGCAGTATTTT | CASSTGREHTDTQYF
TRBJ1-2 | TRBV19 | TRBD1 | - | TGTGCCAGTAGTACCCGGGGAGGGGGCGATCTTGGCTACACCTTC | CASSTRGGGDLGYTF
TRBJ1-5 | TRBV6-1 | TRBD1 | few | TGTGCCAGCAGTTCTACTCGGGACAGGGGATTTAGCAATCAGCCCCAGCATTTT | CASSSTRDRGFSNQPQHF
TRBJ1-2 | TRBV6-1 | - | many | TGTGCCAGCTCGAATCAAGGTCTGGGGACCTATGGCTACACCTTC | CASSNQGLGTYGYTF
TRBJ2-1 | TRBV7-9 | - | many | TGTGCCAGCAGACCCTCCTACAATGAGCAGTTCTTC | CASRPSYNEQFF
TRBJ2-2 | TRBV5-1 | TRBD2 | few | TGCGCCAGCGGCAATAGCGGGGCCACCGGGGAGCTGTTTTTT | CASGNSGATGELFF
TRBJ1-1 | TRBV27 | - | few | TGTGCCAGCAAAATTCAGGGGTCTGGCACTGAAGCTTTCTTT | CASKIQGSGTEAFF
TRBJ2-5 | TRBV25-1 | - | many | TGTGCCAGCAGTGAGAGCGGCAGGTTAAGGTCCCAGTACTTC | CASSESGRLRSQYF
TRBJ2-3 | TRBV5-5 | - | once | TGTGCCAGCAGCTTTGCGGGACAAGATGCAGATACGCAGTATTTT | CASSFAGQDADTQYF
TRBJ2-7 | TRBV5-1 | - | many | TGCGCCAGCAGCTCCGGGACGGAAGCCTACGAGCAGTACTTC | CASSSGTEAYEQYF
TRBJ1-1 | TRBV19 | - | - | TGTGCCAGTACCCATAAACGGGGCATCTCGAACGGAGCAGCTTTCTTT | CASTHKRGISNGAAFF
TRBJ1-4 | TRBV7-8 | - | many | TGTGCCAGCAGCCCACGGTCGGGGTTTGGTAATGAAAAACTGTTTTTT | CASSPRSGFGNEKLFF
TRBJ1-3 | TRBV7-2 | - | - | TGTGCCAGCAGCTTAGAAGGGTCAGATGGAAACACCATATATTTT | CASSLEGSDGNTIYF
TRBJ2-5 | TRBV20-1 | TRBD2 | - | TGCGGTGCTAGCGGGCAAGAGACCCAGTACTTC | CGASGQETQYF
TRBJ2-3 | TRBV3-1 | - | many | TGTGCCAGCAGCCAAGATTATCGCACAGATACGCAGTATTTT | CASSQDYRTDTQYF
TRBJ2-5 | TRBV28 | TRBD2 | many | TGTGCCAGCGCTTCTTCACTACTAGCGGGAGATGAGACCCAGTACTTC | CASASSLLAGDETQYF
TRBJ2-2 | TRBV6-1 | - | many | TGTGCCAGCAGGGCAGGGAAGAACGGGGAGCTGTTTTTT | CASRAGKNGELFF